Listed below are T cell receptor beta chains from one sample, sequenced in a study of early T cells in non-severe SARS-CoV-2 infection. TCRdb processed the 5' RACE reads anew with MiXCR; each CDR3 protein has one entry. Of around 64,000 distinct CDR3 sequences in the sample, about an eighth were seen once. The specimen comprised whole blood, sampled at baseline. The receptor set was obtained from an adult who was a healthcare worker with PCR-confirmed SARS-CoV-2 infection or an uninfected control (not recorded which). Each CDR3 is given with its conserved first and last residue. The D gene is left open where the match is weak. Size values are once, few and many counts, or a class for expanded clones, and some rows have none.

TGCAGCGTTAAACAGGGGGCGATTGTAGATACGCAGTATTTT CSVKQGAIVDTQYF TRBJ2-3 NA TRBV29-1 TRBD1
TGTGCCAGCAGCCCGGACACGACATACGAGCAGTACTTC CASSPDTTYEQYF TRBJ2-7 many TRBV28 NA
TGTGCCACCAGTGATTCAGCATACTCAGGGAGCCCTTGGGTGAGTGAGCAGTTCTTC CATSDSAYSGSPWVSEQFF TRBJ2-1 few TRBV24-1 NA
TGCAGTGCTAGCCCTCAGGGGGGCGGAAGACAAGCTTTCTTT CSASPQGGGRQAFF TRBJ1-1 NA TRBV20-1 TRBD1
TGTGCCAGCAGTTTCCGACTAGCGGATCCTAGCACAGATACGCAGTATTTT CASSFRLADPSTDTQYF TRBJ2-3 many TRBV12-3/TRBV12-4 TRBD2
TGTGCCAGCAGTTACTTTCAGGGTACCTACGAGCAGTACTTC CASSYFQGTYEQYF TRBJ2-7 few TRBV6-6 NA
TGCAGCGTTGGATTCGGGGGAAGAGAGACCCAGTACTTC CSVGFGGRETQYF TRBJ2-5 few TRBV29-1 NA
TGCGCCAGCAGCCTGGACCCCTTCATAACGAGTGGCTACACCTTC CASSLDPFITSGYTF TRBJ1-2 few TRBV5-1 NA
TGTGCCAGCAGCCAAAGCCGGGATCACAAAACGCAGTATTTT CASSQSRDHKTQYF TRBJ2-3 many TRBV7-9 NA
TGCAGTGCTGGGCGGCAGTACAATGAGCAGTTCTTC CSAGRQYNEQFF TRBJ2-1 once TRBV20-1 NA
TGTGCCAGCAGCCCCCGGATGGGGACAGGAGACAATGAGCAGTTCTTC CASSPRMGTGDNEQFF TRBJ2-1 many TRBV7-2 TRBD1
TGCAGTGCTAGAGACCCACAGCTTGCCCAGCAGTACTTC CSARDPQLAQQYF TRBJ2-7 many TRBV20-1 NA
TGCAGTGCTCCTCGGGCTAGCGGGCCACAAGAGACCCAGTACTTC CSAPRASGPQETQYF TRBJ2-5 NA TRBV20-1 TRBD2
TGTGCCAGCAGCCTGACAGCGGGAGTGGGGCAAGAGACCCAGTACTTC CASSLTAGVGQETQYF TRBJ2-5 NA TRBV7-9 TRBD2
TGCAGTGCTAGAGCCCGTGACAGTGTTCTCCTCTACAATGAGCAGTTCTTC CSARARDSVLLYNEQFF TRBJ2-1 NA TRBV20-1 NA
TGCGCCAGCAGCCAAGATCGTCCCGGGAGTACAGATACGCAGTATTTT CASSQDRPGSTDTQYF TRBJ2-3 NA TRBV4-3 NA
TGTGCCAGCAGTTATCGGTTAGCGGGGGTCCAAGAGACCCAGTACTTC CASSYRLAGVQETQYF TRBJ2-5 NA TRBV6-5 TRBD2
TGTGCCAGCAGTTACACTGGGGGGTCCTACAATGAGCAGTTCTTC CASSYTGGSYNEQFF TRBJ2-1 many TRBV6-2/TRBV6-3 NA
TGTGCCAGCAGTTCCCCCCGGCACGAGTTCTTC CASSSPRHEFF TRBJ2-1 few TRBV28 NA
TGCAGTGCGCTGTACGGGACAGGGTATAATGAGCAGTTCTTC CSALYGTGYNEQFF TRBJ2-1 few TRBV20-1 TRBD1
TGCAGCGTCTCCGCCTCCTACGAGCAGTACTTC CSVSASYEQYF TRBJ2-7 few TRBV29-1 NA